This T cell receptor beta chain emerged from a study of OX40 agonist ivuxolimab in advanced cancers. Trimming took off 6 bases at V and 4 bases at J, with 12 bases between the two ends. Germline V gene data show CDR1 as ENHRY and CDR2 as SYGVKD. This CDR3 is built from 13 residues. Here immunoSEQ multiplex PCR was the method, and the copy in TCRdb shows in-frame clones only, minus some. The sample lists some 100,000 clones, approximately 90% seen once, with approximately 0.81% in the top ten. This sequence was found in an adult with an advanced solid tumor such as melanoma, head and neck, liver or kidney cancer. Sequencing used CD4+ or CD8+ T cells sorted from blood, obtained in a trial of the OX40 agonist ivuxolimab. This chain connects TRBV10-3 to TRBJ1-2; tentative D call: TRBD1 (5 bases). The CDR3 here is CAIRTQGTYGYTF. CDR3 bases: TGTGCCATCAGGACGCAGGGAACCTATGGCTACACCTTC.